This TCR beta chain is from a study of blood T cell repertoires in COVID-19. On the study more broadly: The United States, Italy and Spain were the sources of the acute and convalescent COVID-19 samples. T cells, B-cell-depleted T cells, or PBMCs provided the cDNA or gDNA that served as material.

Original methodology: Cell counts per sample came from amplifying reference gene primers. Data came from immunoSEQ multiplex PCR; TCRdb stores just in-frame clones and leaves some out. The V and J calls and clone size are taken from that table; D and trimming were inferred from the DNA. The repertoire includes about 180,000 clones, approximately 84% of them detected once, and 5.5% to 7.5% sits in the top ten. The germline CDR1 and CDR2 sequences are SGHRS and YFSETQ. Trimming stripped 4 bases from V and 0 bases from J, with 14 bases between. There are 15 residues in the CDR3. The receptor was isolated from a human donor in a cohort sampled during active COVID-19. The sequenced material came from peripheral blood. This chain links TRBV5-1 with TRBJ2-7; D is possibly TRBD1 (5 bases). The CDR3, as DNA: TGCGCCAGCAGCAGAACAGGCTCCCTCTCCTACGAGCAGTACTTC. Protein product: CASSRTGSLSYEQYF.